This T cell receptor (beta chain) was obtained from a study of blood T cell repertoires in COVID-19 (dated by TCRdb to the early 2020s). Study-wide context: Collaborator samples came from the United States, Italy and Spain and covered acute and convalescent phases of COVID-19. The prospective study material was composed of cDNA or gDNA derived from T cells, B-cell-depleted T cells, or PBMCs. The repertoires were released in a freely available public database meant as a resource for research on the immune response to SARS-CoV-2. A de-identified subject ID, COVID-19 status, age in years and sex were almost always included in the sample metadata. Where available, HLA class I and class II types were taken from metadata supplied by the sample provider and were not determined by assay-based typing. The samples were drawn from two sources: the first 160 participants of the ongoing ImmuneRACE study, and 950 to 1,500 subjects contributed by 6 global collaborators. Subjects who had been exposed to COVID-19, were actively infected with it, or had recovered from it provided the deeply sampled blood TCRbeta repertoires that made up the dataset.

The immunoSEQ Assay, a bias-controlled multiplex PCR, was used to amplify TCRbeta CDR3 regions from genomic DNA. The original methods were these. The number of nucleated cells in each sample was estimated from the amplification of reference gene primers within the assay. To quantify the absolute abundance of each unique TCRbeta CDR3 rearrangement, sequence reads were collapsed and filtered. For each sample, productive Simpson clonality was calculated as the square root of Simpson's diversity index over productive rearrangements. TCRdb re-hosts the immuneACCESS table, in-frame sequences only. Its copies lack some clones; in the studies checked, an unresolved V gene accounts for under half of them, and the cause for the rest is not known. V, J and clone size are taken as reported in that table, and D and trimming were inferred from the DNA itself. The sample table holds 45,000 to 60,000 clones, of which approximately 90% were seen once. 3% to 3.5% of the sample belongs to the ten largest clones.

Points on this clone: No antigen is known for it. No much larger clonotype is one base removed from it; base qualities were not supplied.

Relative to germline, V is 1 base shorter and J is 6 bases shorter, with 9 bases between their ends. From the cysteine through the phenylalanine, the CDR3 covers 14 amino acids. The retained sequence is limited to the CDR3, 42 bases, with the frame set at the first base. Per the germline V gene, SGHTA is the CDR1 and FQGNSA is the CDR2. The collaborating institutions used their own protocols to collect whole blood in K2EDTA tubes. For TCRbeta analysis, collaborator samples were shipped as frozen whole blood, as isolated PBMCs, or as DNA extracted from either sample type. Broad study findings and their caveats: The quantity of clinical and demographic metadata differed by source and by participant and was supplied without curation.

This TCR came from a man aged 50 or older with acute or convalescent COVID-19. The rearrangement combines TRBV7-2 with TRBJ2-2; the D gene is perhaps TRBD2, from 6 matching bases. The source material was peripheral blood. This receptor has the CDR3 CASSLERRAGELFF. The nucleotide sequence reads TGTGCCAGCAGCTTAGAGCGGAGGGCCGGGGAGCTGTTTTTT.